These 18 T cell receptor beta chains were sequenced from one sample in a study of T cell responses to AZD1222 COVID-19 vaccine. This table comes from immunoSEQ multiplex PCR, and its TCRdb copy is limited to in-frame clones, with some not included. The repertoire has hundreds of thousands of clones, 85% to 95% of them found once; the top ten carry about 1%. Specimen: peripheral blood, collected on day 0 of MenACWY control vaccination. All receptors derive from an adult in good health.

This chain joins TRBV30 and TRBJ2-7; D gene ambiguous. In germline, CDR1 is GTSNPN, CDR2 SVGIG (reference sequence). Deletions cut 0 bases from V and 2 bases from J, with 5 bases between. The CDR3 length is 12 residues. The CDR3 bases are TGTGCCTGGAGTGTGGGAACCTACGAGCAGTACTTC. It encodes CAWSVGTYEQYF.

CDR3 coding DNA: TGTGCCAGCTCACCCGGGTCTCCCAGGCGTGGAGAGACCCAGTACTTC. Translation: CASSPGSPRRGETQYF. The chain joins TRBV18 to TRBJ2-5; D unclear. This CDR3 is 16 amino acids long. V lost 3 bases, J lost 4 bases, and 18 bases lay in between. Germline CDR1 reads KGHSH; CDR2 reads LQKENI.

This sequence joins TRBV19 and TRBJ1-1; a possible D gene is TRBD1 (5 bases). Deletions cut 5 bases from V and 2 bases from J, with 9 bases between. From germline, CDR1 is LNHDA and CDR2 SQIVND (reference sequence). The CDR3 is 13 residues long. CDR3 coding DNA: TGTGCCAGTAGTTTGCAGGGAAACACTGAAGCTTTCTTT. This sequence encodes CASSLQGNTEAFF.

CDR3 sequence: CASSDLGTQNSPLHF. CDR3 bases: TGTGCCAGCAGTGATCTTGGGACGCAGAATTCACCCCTCCACTTT. The genes are TRBV2 and TRBJ1-6, with a weak D call TRBD1 (5 bases). The CDR3 contains 15 residues. With 3 bases removed from V and 7 bases from J, the gap between germline ends came to 13 bases. Germline V gives CDR1 SNHLY, CDR2 FYNNEI.

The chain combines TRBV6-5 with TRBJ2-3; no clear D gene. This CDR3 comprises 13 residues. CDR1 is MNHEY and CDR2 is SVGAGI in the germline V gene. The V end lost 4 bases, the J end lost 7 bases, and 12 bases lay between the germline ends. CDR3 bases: TGTGCCAGCAGTTCCCTGGACGCCTATACGCAGTATTTT. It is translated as CASSSLDAYTQYF.

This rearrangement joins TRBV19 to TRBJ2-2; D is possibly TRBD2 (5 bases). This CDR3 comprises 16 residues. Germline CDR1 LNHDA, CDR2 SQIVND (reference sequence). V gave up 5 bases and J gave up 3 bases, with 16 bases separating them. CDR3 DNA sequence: TGTGCCAGTAGTCGGGTTTGGGGAGTGGACACCGGGGAGCTGTTTTTT. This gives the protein CASSRVWGVDTGELFF. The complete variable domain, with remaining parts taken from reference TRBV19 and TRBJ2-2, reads DGGITQSPKYLFRKEGQNVTLSCEQNLNHDAMYWYRQDPGQGLRLIYYSQIVNDFQKGDIAEGYSVSREKKESFPLTVTSAQKNPTAFYLCASSRVWGVDTGELFFGEGSRLTVL.

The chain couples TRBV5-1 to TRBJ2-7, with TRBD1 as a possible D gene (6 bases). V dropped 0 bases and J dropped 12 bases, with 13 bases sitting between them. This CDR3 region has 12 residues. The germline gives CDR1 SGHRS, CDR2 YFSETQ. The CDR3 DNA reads TGCGCCAGCAGCTTGGCCCAGGGGACGCCGTACTTC. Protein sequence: CASSLAQGTPYF.

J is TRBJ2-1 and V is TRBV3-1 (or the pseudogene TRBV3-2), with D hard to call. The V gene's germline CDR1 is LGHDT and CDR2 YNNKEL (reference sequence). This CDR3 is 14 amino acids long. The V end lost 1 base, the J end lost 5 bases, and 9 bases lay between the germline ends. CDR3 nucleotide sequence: TGTGCCAGCAGCCAAGGTCCCAGCCACAATGAGCAGTTCTTC. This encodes CASSQGPSHNEQFF.

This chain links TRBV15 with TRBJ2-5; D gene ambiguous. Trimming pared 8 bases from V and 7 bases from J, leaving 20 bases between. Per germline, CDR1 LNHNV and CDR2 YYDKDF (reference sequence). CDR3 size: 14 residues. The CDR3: CATCQRSEGGTQYF. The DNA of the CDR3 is TGTGCCACCTGTCAGAGAAGCGAAGGTGGGACCCAGTACTTC.

For the CDR3, the DNA is TGTGCCACCAGTGCCTGGTCCTCCGACAGCACCGGGGAGCTGTTTTTT. Protein: CATSAWSSDSTGELFF. The J gene is TRBJ2-2, the V gene TRBV24-1, with a weak D call TRBD1 (5 bases). Trimming removed 5 bases from V and 4 bases from J, with 16 bases in between. This CDR3 is 16 amino acids long. The germline gives CDR1 KGHDR, CDR2 SFDVKD.

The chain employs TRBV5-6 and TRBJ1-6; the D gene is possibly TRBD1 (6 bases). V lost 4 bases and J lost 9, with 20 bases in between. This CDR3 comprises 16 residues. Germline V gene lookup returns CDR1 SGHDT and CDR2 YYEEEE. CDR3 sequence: CASSPMGAGRGSPLHF. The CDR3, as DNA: TGTGCCAGCAGCCCCATGGGGGCAGGGAGGGGTTCACCCCTCCACTTT.

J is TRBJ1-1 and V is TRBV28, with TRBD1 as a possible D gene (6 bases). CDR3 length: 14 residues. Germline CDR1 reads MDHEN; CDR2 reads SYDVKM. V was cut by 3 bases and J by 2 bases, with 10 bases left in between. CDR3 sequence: CASSFQGQNTEAFF. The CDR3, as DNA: TGTGCCAGCAGTTTCCAGGGACAAAACACTGAAGCTTTCTTT.

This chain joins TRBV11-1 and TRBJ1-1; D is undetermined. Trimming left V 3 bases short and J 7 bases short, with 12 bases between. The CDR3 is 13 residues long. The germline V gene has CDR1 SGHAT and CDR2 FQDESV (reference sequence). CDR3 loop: CASSFESRGEAFF. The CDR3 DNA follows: TGTGCCAGCAGCTTCGAGTCAAGAGGTGAAGCTTTCTTT.

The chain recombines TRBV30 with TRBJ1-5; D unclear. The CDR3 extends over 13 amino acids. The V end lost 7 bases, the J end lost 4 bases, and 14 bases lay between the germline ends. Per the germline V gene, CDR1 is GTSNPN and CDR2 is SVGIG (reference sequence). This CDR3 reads CASAAGLNQPQHF. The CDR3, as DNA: TGTGCCTCCGCGGCGGGGTTGAATCAGCCCCAGCATTTT.

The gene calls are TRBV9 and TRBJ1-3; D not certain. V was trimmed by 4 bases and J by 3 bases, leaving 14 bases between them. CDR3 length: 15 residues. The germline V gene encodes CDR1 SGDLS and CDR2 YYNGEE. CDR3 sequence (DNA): TGTGCCAGCAGCTCCGGGAGGGTTGGTGGAAACACCATATATTTT. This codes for CASSSGRVGGNTIYF.

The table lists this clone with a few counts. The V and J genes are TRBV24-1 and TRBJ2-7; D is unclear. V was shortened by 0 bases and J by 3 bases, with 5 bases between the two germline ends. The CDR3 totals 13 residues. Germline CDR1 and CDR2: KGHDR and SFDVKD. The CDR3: CATSDLRGYEQYF. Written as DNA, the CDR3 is TGTGCCACCAGTGATTTGCGCGGCTACGAGCAGTACTTC.

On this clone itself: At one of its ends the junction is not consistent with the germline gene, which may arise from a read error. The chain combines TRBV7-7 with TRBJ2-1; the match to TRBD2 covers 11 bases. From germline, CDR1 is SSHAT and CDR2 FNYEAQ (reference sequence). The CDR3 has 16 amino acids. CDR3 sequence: CASSPTSGVTHNEQFF. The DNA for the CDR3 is TGTGCTAGCAGCCCGACTAGCGGGGTGACCCACAATGAGCAGTTCTTC.

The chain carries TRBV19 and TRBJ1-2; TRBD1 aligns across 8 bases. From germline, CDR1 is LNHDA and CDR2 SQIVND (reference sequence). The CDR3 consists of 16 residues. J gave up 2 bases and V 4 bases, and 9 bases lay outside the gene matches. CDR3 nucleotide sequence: TGTGCCAGTAGTACGGGACAGGCCACGGTAAACTATGGCTACACCTTC. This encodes CASSTGQATVNYGYTF.